Given below is one T cell receptor (beta chain) in context. The data were obtained in a study of blood T cell repertoires in COVID-19. At the level of the study: Sites in the United States, Italy and Spain provided acute and convalescent COVID-19 samples. In each case, the material was cDNA or gDNA derived from T cells, B-cell-depleted T cells, or PBMCs.

Original data processing: Nucleated cell counts were estimated from reference gene primer amplification. Data came from immunoSEQ multiplex PCR; TCRdb stores just in-frame clones and leaves some out. V, J and clone size are those of that table, while D and trimming were read from the DNA. The sample lists approximately 76,000 clones; 88% were seen once. Trimming removed 9 bases from V and 11 bases from J, with 20 bases in between. In germline, CDR1 is SNHLY, CDR2 FYNNEI. CDR3 length: 13 residues. Material: peripheral blood. The chain has TRBV2 and TRBJ1-5; possible D gene TRBD1, 5 bases. The clonotype was recovered from a human donor in a cohort sampled during active COVID-19. DNA of the CDR3: TGTGCCAGTAACACAGGAGGGGTTCTGTCCCAGCATTTT. Amino acid sequence: CASNTGGVLSQHF.